Below, 25 T cell receptor beta chains from the same sample are listed, as sequenced in a study of blood T cells in healthy people across ages. The use of a sample-barcoded 5' primer and a J-beta primer mix characterized a second PCR of roughly 7 to 11 cycles. Each CDR3 protein gets one entry after TCRdb re-called the 5' RACE reads with MiXCR. The sample yields around 690,000 distinct CDR3 sequences, roughly 50% seen once. The sample comprised blood. Every receptor here comes from a man aged 55 to 70 in good health.

The chain uses TRBV19 and TRBJ1-2; D gene uncertain. V shed 7 bases and J shed 4 bases, with 13 bases lying between them. The CDR3 loop spans 13 amino acids. CDR1 and CDR2 (germline): LNHDA, SQIVND (reference sequence). The CDR3 loop is CASTHDGIYGYTF. The DNA for the CDR3 is TGTGCCAGTACCCACGACGGGATCTATGGCTACACCTTC.

There are a few counts of this clonotype. The CDR3: CASSVGGLAGVYEQFF. DNA of the CDR3: TGTGCCAGCAGCGTAGGGGGGCTAGCGGGGGTCTATGAGCAGTTCTTC. V gene TRBV9 combines with J gene TRBJ2-1, with 10 bases matching TRBD2. This CDR3 is built from 16 residues. Germline assignment: CDR1 SGDLS and CDR2 YYNGEE. Losses at the gene ends were 0 bases for V and 8 bases for J; bases not matched to a gene: 8.

V usage is TRBV6-5 and J usage is TRBJ2-1; D possibly corresponds to TRBD2 (6 bases). Germline CDR1 and CDR2: MNHEY and SVGAGI. The CDR3 loop spans 16 amino acids. Trimming left V 7 bases short and J 0 bases short, with 16 bases between. As DNA, the CDR3 is TGTGCCAGCACCCCATGGGGGGACGCCTCCTACAATGAGCAGTTCTTC. Amino acid sequence: CASTPWGDASYNEQFF.

This clonotype was recorded once. Being one base from a much bigger clone, this may be a read error. The chain uses TRBV4-2 and TRBJ1-4, with D maybe TRBD1 (6 bases). CDR3 length: 13 amino acids. In germline, CDR1 is LGHNA, CDR2 YNFKEQ. Trimming removed 7 bases from V and 8 bases from J, with 14 bases in between. In DNA form, the CDR3 reads TGTGCCAGCAACCAGGACAGAAAGGAAAAACTGTTTTTT. Encoded protein: CASNQDRKEKLFF.

This clonotype occurred once. The chain links TRBV4-2 to TRBJ2-1; TRBD2 matches at 11 bases. The V and J ends lost 3 bases and 7 bases, in that order; junction bases with no gene match: 8. The V gene's germline CDR1 is LGHNA and CDR2 YNFKEQ. CDR3 length: 16 residues. In DNA form, the CDR3 reads TGTGCCAGCAGCCATAGAACTAGCGGGGGAGGGAATGAGCAGTTCTTC. Its translation is CASSHRTSGGGNEQFF.

This clonotype was observed a few times. This chain uses TRBV9 with TRBJ2-1; either TRBD1 or TRBD2 may fit D (5 bases each). Trimming cost V 0 bases and J 3 bases, with 10 bases left between them. Germline lookup yields CDR1 SGDLS and CDR2 YYNGEE. CDR3 length: 15 amino acids. The CDR3 loop is CASSVGGTYYNEQFF. The CDR3 DNA is TGTGCCAGCAGCGTAGGGGGGACCTACTACAATGAGCAGTTCTTC. Supplemented by reference TRBV9 and TRBJ2-1, the full variable domain reads DSGVTQTPKHLITATGQRVTLRCSPRSGDLSVYWYQQSLDQGLQFLIQYYNGEERAKGNILERFSAQQFPDLHSELNLSSLELGDSALYFCASSVGGTYYNEQFFGPGTRLTVL.

In its sample, this clonotype was seen many times. CDR3 sequence (DNA): TGTGCCAGCAGTCGCCACGGACAGGAAGGGACCCAGTACTTC. This gives the protein CASSRHGQEGTQYF. The rearrangement joins TRBV6-1 to TRBJ2-5, with 7 nucleotides matching TRBD1. Trimming took 5 bases from V and 7 from J; bases not matched to a gene: 10. Germline loops: CDR1 MNHNS, CDR2 SASEGT. The CDR3 has 14 amino acids.

This clonotype was found a few times. This rearrangement joins TRBV29-1 to TRBJ2-3; 9 bases line up with TRBD1. With 3 bases clipped from V and 3 bases from J, the junction kept 7 bases outside the gene matches. Germline V gene data show CDR1 as SQVTM and CDR2 as ANQGSEA. There are 15 residues in the CDR3. CDR3 nucleotide sequence: TGCAGCGTTGAGGGGGGACAGGGAAGTACAGATACGCAGTATTTT. Translating it yields CSVEGGQGSTDTQYF.

This chain connects TRBV19 to TRBJ1-2; D is perhaps TRBD1 (5 bases). V was pared by 3 bases and J by 2 bases, with 13 bases between. The germline V gene encodes CDR1 LNHDA and CDR2 SQIVND (reference sequence). The CDR3 consists of 15 residues. Here the CDR3 DNA reads TGTGCCAGTAGTATCCAGGGCGTCTCCAACTATGGCTACACCTTC. Residues: CASSIQGVSNYGYTF.

J is TRBJ2-3 and V is TRBV7-8, with D possibly being TRBD2 (6 bases). CDR3 length: 13 residues. Trimming took off 4 bases at V and 7 bases at J, with 12 bases between the two ends. CDR1 and CDR2 from the germline V gene are SGHVS and FQNEAQ. The CDR3 sequence is CASSSNRDYTQYF. CDR3 nucleotide sequence: TGTGCCAGCAGCTCAAACCGGGACTATACGCAGTATTTT.

The CDR3 DNA follows: TGTGCCAGCAGCTTACAGGAGACTGAAGCTTTCTTT. Its translation: CASSLQETEAFF. The chain couples TRBV7-9 to TRBJ1-1; D call uncertain. Trimming left V 2 bases short and J 5 bases short, with 6 bases between. The CDR3 is 12 residues long. From germline, CDR1 is SEHNR and CDR2 FQNEAQ (reference sequence). Filled out from reference TRBV7-9 and TRBJ1-1, the complete variable domain reads DTGVSQNPRHKITKRGQNVTFRCDPISEHNRLYWYRQTLGQGPEFLTYFQNEAQLEKSRLLSDRFSAERPKGSFSTLEIQRTEQGDSAMYLCASSLQETEAFFGQGTRLTVV.

The chain carries TRBV20-1 and TRBJ1-2; TRBD1 matches 8 bases. The germline gives CDR1 DFQATT, CDR2 SNEGSKA (reference sequence). The CDR3 has 14 residues. V trimming: 3 bases; J trimming: 2 bases; junction bases outside the gene matches: 5. The CDR3 nucleotides read TGCAGTGCTAGGAGACAGGGGACGAACTATGGCTACACCTTC. It encodes CSARRQGTNYGYTF.

This clonotype was seen only a few times. The chain couples TRBV20-1 to TRBJ1-1, with D possibly being TRBD1 (6 bases). Germline CDR1 DFQATT, CDR2 SNEGSKA (reference sequence). The CDR3 runs 11 residues. The CDR3 DNA sequence: TGCAGAGGACAGTTAGACACTGAAGCTTTCTTT. It specifies CRGQLDTEAFF.

The chain carries TRBV12-3 or TRBV12-4 and TRBJ2-2; 11 bases line up with TRBD1. V dropped 5 bases and J dropped 7; count of bases not matched to a gene: 6. The CDR3 sequence is 15 residues long. This CDR3 is CASSPGQGESGELFF. CDR3 in DNA: TGTGCCAGCAGTCCGGGACAGGGGGAAAGCGGGGAGCTGTTTTTT.

This clonotype was observed a handful of times. This rearrangement joins TRBV29-1 to TRBJ1-4; 8 positions match TRBD1. The CDR3 totals 15 residues. Germline loops: CDR1 SQVTM, CDR2 ANQGSEA. The V segment lost 4 bases and the J segment 4 bases; nucleotides outside the gene matches: 8. CDR3 in DNA: TGCAGCGTTGCCGGCAGGGGGCCCGATAATGAAAAACTGTTTTTT. As protein: CSVAGRGPDNEKLFF.

The V gene is TRBV12-3 or TRBV12-4, the J gene TRBJ1-2; possible D gene TRBD1, 5 bases. Trimming shortened V by 10 bases and J by 3 bases, and 21 bases separated the two germline ends. The CDR3 runs to 15 residues. For the CDR3, the DNA is TGTGCCACCAGAATTGGTGGGGCGGGTCACTATGGCTACACCTTC. Its translation: CATRIGGAGHYGYTF.

The chain combines TRBV12-5 with TRBJ2-5; 8 bases map to TRBD2. The CDR3 covers 13 residues. Germline loops: CDR1 LGHNT, CDR2 FRNRAP. The V segment lost 4 bases and the J segment 5 bases; nucleotides outside the gene matches: 3. CDR3 sequence reads: CASGSGGVETQYF. The CDR3 nucleotides are TGTGCTAGTGGTTCCGGGGGGGTTGAGACCCAGTACTTC.

V usage is TRBV20-1 and J usage is TRBJ2-1; unclear D gene. CDR3 length: 14 residues. Germline V gives CDR1 DFQATT, CDR2 SNEGSKA (reference sequence). Trimming left V 6 bases short and J 5 bases short, with 17 bases between. The CDR3 DNA follows: TGCAGTGCGATTGTGTCGGCCCTAAACAATGAGCAGTTCTTC. Translation: CSAIVSALNNEQFF.

This clonotype was counted only a few times. The chain has TRBV7-2 and TRBJ2-6; D gene uncertain. Trimming took off 5 bases at V and 4 bases at J, with 12 bases between the two ends. The CDR3 covers 15 residues. CDR1 is SGHTA and CDR2 is FQGNSA in the germline V gene. In DNA, the CDR3 is TGTGCCAGCAGCCCTAGGACGCTCGGGGCCAACGTCCTGACTTTC. Translation: CASSPRTLGANVLTF. The variable domain in full, with the rest retrieved from reference TRBV7-2 and TRBJ2-6, is GAGVSQSPSNKVTEKGKDVELRCDPISGHTALYWYRQSLGQGLEFLIYFQGNSAPDKSGLPSDRFSAERTGGSVSTLTIQRTQQEDSAVYLCASSPRTLGANVLTFGAGSRLTVL.

This clonotype was observed a single time. The V gene is TRBV29-1, the J gene TRBJ2-1; D gene ambiguous. Trimming took off 4 bases at V and 9 bases at J, with 13 bases between the two ends. The CDR3 loop spans 12 amino acids. Germline V gives CDR1 SQVTM, CDR2 ANQGSEA. As DNA, the CDR3 is TGCAGCGTTGGGTCCCACTCGGGTGAGCAGTTCTTC. This sequence encodes CSVGSHSGEQFF.

V is TRBV28 and J is TRBJ1-2; D is uncertain. The CDR3 sequence is 12 residues long. CDR1 and CDR2 from the germline V gene are MDHEN and SYDVKM. The V end was cut by 3 bases, the J end by 7 bases, with 9 bases between. In DNA form, the CDR3 reads TGTGCCAGCAGTTTCCCCGGCCCTGGCTACACCTTC. Amino acid sequence: CASSFPGPGYTF.

V usage is TRBV28 and J usage is TRBJ1-2; a weak D match, TRBD1 (5 bases). The V end lost 10 bases, the J end lost 7 bases, and 28 bases lay between the germline ends. CDR1 and CDR2 (germline): MDHEN, SYDVKM. The CDR3 consists of 16 residues. The CDR3 DNA sequence: TGTGCCATCGAGGACTGGGTGACAGCCGTCGGAGGTGGCTACACCTTC. Protein sequence: CAIEDWVTAVGGGYTF.

The chain joins TRBV7-2 to TRBJ1-1; maybe TRBD1 (6 bases). CDR3 length equals 13 residues. Germline V gene data show CDR1 as SGHTA and CDR2 as FQGNSA. V was pared by 6 bases and J by 1 base, with 9 bases between. CDR3 in amino acids: CASRGGGNTEAFF. The CDR3 nucleotides are TGTGCCAGCAGGGGGGGCGGGAACACTGAAGCTTTCTTT.

This clonotype was recorded many times. The V call is TRBV20-1, the J call TRBJ2-3; D call uncertain. V was shortened by 3 bases and J by 0 bases, with 7 bases between the two germline ends. The CDR3 has 13 amino acids. Germline CDR1 DFQATT, CDR2 SNEGSKA (reference sequence). This CDR3 is CSARIPSTDTQYF. The CDR3 DNA sequence: TGCAGTGCTAGGATCCCCAGCACAGATACGCAGTATTTT.

The gene calls are TRBV5-1 and TRBJ1-4; possibly TRBD1 for D (5 bases). V lost 5 bases and J 8 bases, leaving 16 bases between the germline ends. The CDR3 sequence is 14 residues long. In germline, CDR1 is SGHRS, CDR2 YFSETQ. CDR3 protein: CASRRGGDEEKLFF. CDR3 DNA: TGCGCCAGCAGGAGAGGAGGGGACGAGGAAAAACTGTTTTTT.